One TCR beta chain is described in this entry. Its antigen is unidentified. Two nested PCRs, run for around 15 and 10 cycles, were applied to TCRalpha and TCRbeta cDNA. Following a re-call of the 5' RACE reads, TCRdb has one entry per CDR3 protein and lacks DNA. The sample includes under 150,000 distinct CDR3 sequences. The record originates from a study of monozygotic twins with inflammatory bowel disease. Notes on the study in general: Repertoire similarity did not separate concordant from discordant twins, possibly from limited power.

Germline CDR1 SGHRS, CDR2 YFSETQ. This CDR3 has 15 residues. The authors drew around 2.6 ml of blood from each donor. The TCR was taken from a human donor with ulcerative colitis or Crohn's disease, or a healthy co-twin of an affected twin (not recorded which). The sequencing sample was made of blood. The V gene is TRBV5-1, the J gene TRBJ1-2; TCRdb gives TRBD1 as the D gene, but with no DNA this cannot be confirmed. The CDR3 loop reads CASSGGGPLAGGYTF.